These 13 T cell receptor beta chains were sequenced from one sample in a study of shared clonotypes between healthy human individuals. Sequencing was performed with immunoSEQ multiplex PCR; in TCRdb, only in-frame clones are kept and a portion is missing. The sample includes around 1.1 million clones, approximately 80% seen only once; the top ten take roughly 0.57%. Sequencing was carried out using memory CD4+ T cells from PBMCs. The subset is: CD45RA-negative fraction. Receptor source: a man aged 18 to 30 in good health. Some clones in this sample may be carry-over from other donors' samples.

The CDR3 sequence is CASRDTSNEQYF. The CDR3 coding sequence is TGCGCCAGCAGGGATACAAGTAACGAGCAGTACTTC. The V gene is TRBV5-1, the J gene TRBJ2-7; no firm D call. This CDR3 has 12 residues. Germline values: CDR1 SGHRS, CDR2 YFSETQ. Trimming pared 5 bases from V and 5 bases from J, leaving 11 bases between.

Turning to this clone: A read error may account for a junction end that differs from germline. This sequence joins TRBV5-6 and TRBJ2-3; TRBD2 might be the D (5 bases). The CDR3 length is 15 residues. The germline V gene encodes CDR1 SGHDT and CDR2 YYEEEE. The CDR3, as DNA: TGTGCCAGCACCTTGGGCGGGCCAAGCACAGATACGCAGTATTTT. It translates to CASTLGGPSTDTQYF.

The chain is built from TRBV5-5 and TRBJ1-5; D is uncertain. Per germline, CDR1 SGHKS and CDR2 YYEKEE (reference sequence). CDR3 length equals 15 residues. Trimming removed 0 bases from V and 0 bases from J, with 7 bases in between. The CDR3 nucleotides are TGTGCCAGCAGCTTGGGACCGACTAGCAATCAGCCCCAGCATTTT. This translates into CASSLGPTSNQPQHF.

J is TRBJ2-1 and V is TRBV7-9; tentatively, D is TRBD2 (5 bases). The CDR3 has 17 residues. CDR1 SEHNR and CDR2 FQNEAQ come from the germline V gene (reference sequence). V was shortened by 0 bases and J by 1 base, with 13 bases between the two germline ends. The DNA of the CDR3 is TGTGCCAGCAGCTTAGCAGGGAGTACGGTTTCCTACAATGAGCAGTTCTTC. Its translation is CASSLAGSTVSYNEQFF.

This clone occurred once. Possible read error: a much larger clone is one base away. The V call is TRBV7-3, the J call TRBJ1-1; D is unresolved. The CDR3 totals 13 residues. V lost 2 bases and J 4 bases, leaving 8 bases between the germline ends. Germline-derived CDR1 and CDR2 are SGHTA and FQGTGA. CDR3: CASSLGEGTEAFF. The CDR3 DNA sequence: TGTGCCAGCAGCTTAGGGGAGGGCACTGAAGCTTTCTTT.

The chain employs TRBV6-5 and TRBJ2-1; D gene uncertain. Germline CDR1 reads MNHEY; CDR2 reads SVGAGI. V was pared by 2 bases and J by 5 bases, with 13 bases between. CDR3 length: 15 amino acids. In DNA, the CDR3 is TGTGCCAGCAGTTACGTCCCGCGAGGCGACAATGAGCAGTTCTTC. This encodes CASSYVPRGDNEQFF.

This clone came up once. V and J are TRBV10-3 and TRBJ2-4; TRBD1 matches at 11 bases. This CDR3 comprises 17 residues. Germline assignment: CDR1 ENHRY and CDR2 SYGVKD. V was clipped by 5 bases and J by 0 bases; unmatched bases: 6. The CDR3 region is CAISTGTGGKAKNIQYF. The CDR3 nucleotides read TGTGCCATCAGTACGGGGACAGGGGGGAAAGCCAAAAACATTCAGTACTTC.

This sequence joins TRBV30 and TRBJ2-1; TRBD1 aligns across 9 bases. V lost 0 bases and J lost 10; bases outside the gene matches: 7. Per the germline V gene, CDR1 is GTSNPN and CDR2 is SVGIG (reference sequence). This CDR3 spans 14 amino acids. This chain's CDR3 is CAWSVTGGQGEQFF. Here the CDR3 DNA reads TGTGCCTGGAGTGTAACGGGGGGACAGGGCGAGCAGTTCTTC.

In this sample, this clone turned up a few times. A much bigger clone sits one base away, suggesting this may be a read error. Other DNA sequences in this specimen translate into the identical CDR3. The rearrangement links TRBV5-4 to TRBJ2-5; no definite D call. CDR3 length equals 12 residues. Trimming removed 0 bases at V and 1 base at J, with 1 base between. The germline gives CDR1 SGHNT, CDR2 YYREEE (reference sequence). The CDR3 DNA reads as TGTGCCAGCAGCTTGGCCCAAGAGACCCAGTACTTC. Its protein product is CASSLAQETQYF. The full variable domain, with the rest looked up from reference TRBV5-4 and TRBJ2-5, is ETGVTQSPTHLIKTRGQQVTLRCSSQSGHNTVSWYQQALGQGPQFIFQYYREEENGRGNFPPRFSGLQFPNYSSELNVNALELDDSALYLCASSLAQETQYFGPGTRLLVL.

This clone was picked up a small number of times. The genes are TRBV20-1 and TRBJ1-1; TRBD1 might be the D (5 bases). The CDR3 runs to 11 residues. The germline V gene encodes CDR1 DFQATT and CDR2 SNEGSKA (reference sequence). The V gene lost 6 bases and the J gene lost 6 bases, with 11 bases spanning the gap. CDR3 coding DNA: TGCAGTGCGGCAGGGAAGGCTGAAGCTTTCTTT. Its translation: CSAAGKAEAFF.

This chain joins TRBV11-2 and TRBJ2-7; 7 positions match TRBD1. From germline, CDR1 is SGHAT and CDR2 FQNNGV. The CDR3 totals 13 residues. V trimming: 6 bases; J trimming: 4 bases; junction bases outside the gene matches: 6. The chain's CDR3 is CASRPTGAYEQYF. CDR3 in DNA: TGTGCCAGCAGGCCTACAGGGGCTTACGAGCAGTACTTC. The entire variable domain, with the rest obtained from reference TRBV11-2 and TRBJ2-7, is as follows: EAGVAQSPRYKIIEKRQSVAFWCNPISGHATLYWYQQILGQGPKLLIQFQNNGVVDDSQLPKDRFSAERLKGVDSTLKIQPAKLEDSAVYLCASRPTGAYEQYFGPGTRLTVT.

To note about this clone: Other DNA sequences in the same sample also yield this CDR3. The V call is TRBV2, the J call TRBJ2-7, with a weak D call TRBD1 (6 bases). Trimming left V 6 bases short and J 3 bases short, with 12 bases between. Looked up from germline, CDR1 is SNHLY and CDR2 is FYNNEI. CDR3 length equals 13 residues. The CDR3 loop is CASSRDRSYEQYF. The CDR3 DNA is TGTGCCAGCAGCCGTGACAGGAGCTACGAGCAGTACTTC.

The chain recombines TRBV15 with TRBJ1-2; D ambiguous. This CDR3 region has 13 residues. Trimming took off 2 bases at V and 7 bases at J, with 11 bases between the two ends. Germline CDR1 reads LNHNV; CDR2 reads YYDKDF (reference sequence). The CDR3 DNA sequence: TGTGCCACCAGCAGAAAGGAGAGAGGTGGCTACACCTTC. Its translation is CATSRKERGGYTF.